Listed here are 2 T cell receptor beta chains from one sample, sequenced in a study of T cells in Graves' hyperthyroidism and ophthalmopathy. The TCR beta CDR3 regions underwent amplification using RNA transcripts as the source. During a first-round RT-PCR of the TCR CDR3, the HTBI primer set was used. Each CDR3 protein is one row after TCRdb ran MiXCR on the multiplex PCR reads. The data show a few hundred thousand distinct CDR3 sequences, about 15% seen once. Input material: blood. The receptors were sampled from a middle-aged woman with Graves' hyperthyroidism.

Details on this clonotype: A read error may be the cause here, since a much bigger clone is one base away. The CDR3 DNA reads TGTGCCAGCAGAGTAAGGACAGCGAACGCCGGGGAGCTGTTTTTT. It is translated as CASRVRTANAGELFF. The chain joins TRBV12-3 or TRBV12-4 to TRBJ2-2; a weak D match, TRBD1 (6 bases). The CDR3 runs 15 residues.

The sample holds a few counts of this clonotype. This chain connects TRBV12-3 or TRBV12-4 to TRBJ2-1; 7 bases are a match to TRBD2. V was pared by 5 bases and J by 3 bases, with 7 bases of the junction left unmatched. The CDR3 loop spans 15 amino acids. The CDR3 region is CASSGWEGIYNEQFF. The CDR3, as DNA: TGTGCCAGCAGTGGCTGGGAGGGGATCTACAATGAGCAGTTCTTC.